This T cell receptor beta chain was found in a study of blood T cell repertoires in COVID-19. Unmatched junction bases numbered 10, after V lost 5 bases and J lost 7 bases. From germline, CDR1 is SGHNT and CDR2 YENEEA. This CDR3 spans 15 amino acids. This clone has only one observation. The protocol was immunoSEQ multiplex PCR, while the TCRdb copy is restricted to in-frame clones and leaves out a portion. The top ten clones hold about 16% of a sample with 65,000 to 85,000 clones, more than 60% of them seen once. Sequenced: peripheral blood. V is TRBV11-3 and J is TRBJ2-1; 8 bases fit TRBD1. This clonotype originated in a human donor in a cohort sampled during active COVID-19. The CDR3 here is CASSRSPGQDNEQFF. The DNA for the CDR3 is TGTGCCAGCAGCCGATCCCCGGGACAGGATAATGAGCAGTTCTTC.